This T cell receptor beta chain is from a study of naive and memory T cell subsets. Study-level points and caveats: From naive to CM, EM and EMRA, diversity decreased and Gini increased. Especially in CD8 cells, naive repertoires contained a few larger clonotypes, possibly CD45RA-re-expressing memory cells.

CMV status came from CD4+ T cell IFNgamma after overnight CMV lysate stimulation of fresh PBMCs. Sequential positive selection took CD4 T cells first, then CD8 T cells. An equimolar mix of two oligonucleotides served as the beta constant-region primer for TRBC1 and TRBC2. Ligated cDNA was amplified by four rounds of PCR with nested alpha and beta constant-region primers and SP2. Ligation attached a single-stranded oligonucleotide with a 12-nucleotide UMI and the SP2 primer to the cDNA 3' end. MiXCR, applied by TCRdb to the UMI-ligation and nested PCR reads, yields one record per CDR3 protein. The repertoire has roughly 150,000 distinct CDR3 sequences, approximately 20% of them found once; the top ten carry approximately 0.63%. This clonotype has ten or more counts. Its target is not known. Germline CDR1 and CDR2: KGHSH and LQKENI. CDR3 length: 12 residues. V lost 4 bases, J lost 0 bases, and 3 bases lay in between.

The rearrangement links TRBV18 to TRBJ1-1; no firm D call. The clonotype was recovered from a human donor in good health. Sequencing used naive CD8+ T cells from blood. The CDR3 sequence is CASSQLNTEAFF. The CDR3 DNA sequence: TGTGCCAGCTCACAGTTGAACACTGAAGCTTTCTTT.